Below, 9 T cell receptor beta chains from the same sample are listed, as sequenced in a study of shared clonotypes between healthy human individuals. Libraries were prepared by immunoSEQ multiplex PCR; TCRdb keeps only in-frame clonotypes and omits some of them. Of roughly 2,500,000 clones listed, over 85% are singletons. The sequenced sample consisted of naive CD4+ T cells from PBMCs. The subset was: CD45RA+ positively selected. The receptors were sampled from a man aged 18 to 29 in good health. Some clones in this sample may be carry-over from other donors' samples.

V gene TRBV25-1 combines with J gene TRBJ1-2, with D maybe TRBD1 (5 bases). In germline, CDR1 is MGHDK, CDR2 SYGVNS. The length of the CDR3 is 15 residues. V lost 1 base and J lost 4, with 13 bases in between. In DNA, the CDR3 is TGTGCCAGCAGTGAATTGGAGACAGCTATCTATGGCTACACCTTC. The encoded protein is CASSELETAIYGYTF.

This clone came up once. V is TRBV10-2 and J is TRBJ1-5; D is unresolved. The CDR3 loop spans 13 amino acids. The germline gives CDR1 WSHSY, CDR2 SAAADI. V was cut by 1 base and J by 7 bases, with 8 bases left in between. CDR3 sequence: CASSEWYEQPQHF. CDR3 bases: TGCGCCAGCAGTGAGTGGTACGAACAGCCCCAGCATTTT.

This clone was recorded only once. This sample also contains other DNA sequences that code for the same CDR3. The chain recombines TRBV18 with TRBJ1-3; weak D call: TRBD1 (5 bases). CDR1 KGHSH and CDR2 LQKENI come from the germline V gene. V shed 3 bases and J shed 0 bases, with 6 bases lying between them. This CDR3 has 14 amino acids. CDR3 loop: CASSPQGSGNTIYF. The CDR3 nucleotides read TGTGCCAGCTCACCCCAGGGCTCTGGAAACACCATATATTTT.

The genes are TRBV30 and TRBJ2-7; 11 bases are shared with TRBD2. After removal of 0 bases from V and 7 bases from J, the junction contained 11 bases not matched to a gene. The length of the CDR3 is 16 residues. The germline V gene has CDR1 GTSNPN and CDR2 SVGIG (reference sequence). The CDR3 DNA reads as TGTGCCTGGAGTGTAATGACTAGCGGGATAGTGAAGGAGCAGTACTTC. It specifies CAWSVMTSGIVKEQYF.

V usage is TRBV9 and J usage is TRBJ1-1; possibly TRBD1 for D (5 bases). Per germline, CDR1 SGDLS and CDR2 YYNGEE. This CDR3 has 14 amino acids. The V and J ends lost 4 bases and 6 bases respectively, with 16 bases between them. CDR3 coding DNA: TGTGCCAGCAGCCCCACACGGACAAGGGCTGAAGCTTTCTTT. Residues: CASSPTRTRAEAFF.

The chain combines TRBV5-1 with TRBJ2-7; 16 nucleotides line up with TRBD2. The V gene end was trimmed by 4 bases and the J gene end by 3 bases; junction bases not matched to a gene: 10. The CDR3 sequence is 18 residues long. Germline assignment: CDR1 SGHRS and CDR2 YFSETQ. CDR3 region: CASSRGTSGRASDYEQYF. CDR3 bases: TGCGCCAGCAGCCGTGGGACTAGCGGGAGGGCCTCAGACTACGAGCAGTACTTC. Based on the CDR3 plus reference TRBV5-1 and TRBJ2-7, the full variable domain is KAGVTQTPRYLIKTRGQQVTLSCSPISGHRSVSWYQQTPGQGLQFLFEYFSETQRNKGNFPGRFSGRQFSNSRSEMNVSTLELGDSALYLCASSRGTSGRASDYEQYFGPGTRLTVT.

V is TRBV2 and J is TRBJ2-4, with D unresolved. Trimming took off 7 bases at V and 8 bases at J, with 15 bases between the two ends. The CDR3 has 13 amino acids. Germline loops: CDR1 SNHLY, CDR2 FYNNEI. In nucleotides, the CDR3 is TGTGCCAGCACCCGCGCCCAATTTGACATTCAGTACTTC. Its translation: CASTRAQFDIQYF.

The genes are TRBV18 and TRBJ2-6, with D possibly TRBD2 on 6 matching bases. The V and J ends lost 3 bases and 1 base respectively, with 10 bases between them. CDR3 size: 16 residues. The germline V gene encodes CDR1 KGHSH and CDR2 LQKENI. CDR3 in amino acids: CASSPVEGSGANVLTF. CDR3 DNA sequence: TGTGCCAGCTCACCGGTGGAGGGGTCTGGGGCCAACGTCCTGACTTTC.

With respect to this clone: Other nucleotide sequences in the sample specify the same CDR3. This chain joins TRBV6-6 and TRBJ2-7, with D perhaps matching TRBD1 (6 bases). The germline V and J ends were trimmed by 0 bases and 0 bases, with 12 bases remaining between them. Per germline, CDR1 MNHNY and CDR2 SVGAGI (reference sequence). This CDR3 spans 16 amino acids. The CDR3 bases are TGTGCCAGCAGTTACTCTCCAGGGGCTAGCTCCTACGAGCAGTACTTC. It is translated as CASSYSPGASSYEQYF.